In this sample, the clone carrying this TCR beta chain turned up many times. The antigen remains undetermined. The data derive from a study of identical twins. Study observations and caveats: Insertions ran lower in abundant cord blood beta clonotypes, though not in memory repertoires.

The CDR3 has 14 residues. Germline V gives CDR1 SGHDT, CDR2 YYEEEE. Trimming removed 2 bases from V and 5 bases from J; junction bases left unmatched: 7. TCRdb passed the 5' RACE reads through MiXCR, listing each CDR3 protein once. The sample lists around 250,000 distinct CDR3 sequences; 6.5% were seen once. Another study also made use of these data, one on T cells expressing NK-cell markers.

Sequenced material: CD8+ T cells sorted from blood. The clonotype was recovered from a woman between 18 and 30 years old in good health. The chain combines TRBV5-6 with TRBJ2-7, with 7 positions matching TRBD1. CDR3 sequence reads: CASSFRQGYHEQYF. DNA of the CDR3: TGTGCCAGCAGCTTTAGACAGGGATATCACGAGCAGTACTTC. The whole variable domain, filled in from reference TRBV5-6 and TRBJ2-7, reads DAGVTQSPTHLIKTRGQQVTLRCSPKSGHDTVSWYQQALGQGPQFIFQYYEEEERQRGNFPDRFSGHQFPNYSSELNVNALLLGDSALYLCASSFRQGYHEQYFGPGTRLTVT.